This T cell receptor (beta chain) was recovered during a study of tumor-infiltrating lymphocytes in primary liver carcinoma. General study findings and limits: Tumor region pairs outstripped tumor-adjacent and tumor-blood pairs in overlap.

At least ten counts were recorded for this clonotype. The antigen is not known. Germline DNA was extracted alongside blood RNA, which was obtained from unsorted whole blood. This CDR3 contains 11 residues. Trimming took off 5 bases at V and 5 bases at J, with 4 bases between the two ends. Germline values: CDR1 SGHAT, CDR2 FQNNGV. A constant-region primer served to make TCR beta cDNA from roughly 480 ng total RNA. Libraries covering TCR beta were generated through three nested multiplex PCR rounds (using a slightly modified ARM-PCR). Use of TRBV1-TRBV30 forward primers with a C-beta reverse primer characterized the first two PCR rounds, which lasted around 10 cycles each. In TCRdb, the multiplex PCR reads were re-called with MiXCR into one record per CDR3 protein. Of nearly 200,000 distinct CDR3 sequences listed, approximately 64% are singletons.

The TCR sequence derives from a woman between 55 and 75 years old with primary liver carcinoma and hepatitis B virus infection. The specimen sequenced was peripheral blood. The chain uses TRBV11-2 and TRBJ2-1; D uncertain. CDR3 amino acids: CASSTNNEQFF. As DNA, the CDR3 is TGTGCCAGCAGCACGAACAATGAGCAGTTCTTC.